Below are 17 T cell receptor beta chains sequenced from a single sample in a study of cytomegalovirus exposure and HLA in healthy donors. Assay: immunoSEQ multiplex PCR; the TCRdb copy retains only in-frame clones and omits some. The repertoire includes 55,000 to 75,000 clones, 90% to 95% of them detected once, and approximately 3.4% sits in the top ten. Sequencing was performed on PBMCs. Receptors were obtained from a man aged 18 to 29 in good health and CMV-seronegative.

This rearrangement joins TRBV27 to TRBJ2-6; 7 bases are a match to TRBD2. CDR1 and CDR2 (germline): MNHEY, SMNVEV (reference sequence). The CDR3 runs to 17 residues. Trimming at V came to 2 bases and at J to 0 bases, leaving 4 bases not matched to a gene. The CDR3 sequence is CASSLASGSSGANVLTF. The CDR3 region has the DNA TGTGCCAGCAGTTTAGCTAGCGGTAGCTCTGGGGCCAACGTCCTGACTTTC. Based on the CDR3 plus reference TRBV27 and TRBJ2-6, the full variable domain is EAQVTQNPRYLITVTGKKLTVTCSQNMNHEYMSWYRQDPGLGLRQIYYSMNVEVTDKGDVPEGYKVSRKEKRNFPLILESPSPNQTSLYFCASSLASGSSGANVLTFGAGSRLTVL.

The chain joins TRBV2 to TRBJ2-7, with 8 bases identical to TRBD2. CDR1 and CDR2 from the germline V gene are SNHLY and FYNNEI. CDR3 length equals 14 residues. Losses at the gene ends were 0 bases for V and 6 bases for J; bases not matched to a gene: 4. As DNA, the CDR3 is TGTGCCAGCAGTGAAGCGGGACTAGTAGTCGAGCAGTACTTC. Its protein is CASSEAGLVVEQYF.

This clone appeared a single time. The V and J genes are TRBV7-9 and TRBJ2-7, with D possibly TRBD2 on 5 matching bases. CDR1 and CDR2 from the germline V gene are SEHNR and FQNEAQ (reference sequence). The germline V and J ends were trimmed by 3 bases and 3 bases, with 12 bases remaining between them. The CDR3 contains 14 residues. The CDR3 DNA sequence: TGTGCCAGCAGCTTTGCGTCTGGAGGCTACGAGCAGTACTTC. Protein product: CASSFASGGYEQYF.

This clone was observed a handful of times. The chain carries TRBV29-1 and TRBJ2-2, with D possibly TRBD2 on 5 matching bases. V was shortened by 7 bases and J by 1 base, with 10 bases between the two germline ends. Germline assignment: CDR1 SQVTM and CDR2 ANQGSEA. The CDR3 sequence is 13 residues long. The CDR3 DNA sequence: TGCAGCGCTACTAGGGTGAACACCGGGGAGCTGTTTTTT. Amino acid sequence: CSATRVNTGELFF.

The rearrangement uses TRBV30 and TRBJ1-5; the D gene is possibly TRBD1 (5 bases). The CDR3 sequence is 13 residues long. Germline CDR1 reads GTSNPN; CDR2 reads SVGIG (reference sequence). V lost 0 bases to trimming and J lost 8 bases, with 11 bases between them. The DNA for the CDR3 is TGTGCCTGGAGTGTAGGAGGGGCGGAGCCCCAGCATTTT. This sequence encodes CAWSVGGAEPQHF.

Here the CDR3 DNA reads TGCAGCTCGGGGGGAGGGGTCGCGGACTATGGCTACACCTTC. It specifies CSSGGGVADYGYTF. The gene calls are TRBV29-1 and TRBJ1-2; TRBD1 is a possible D gene (5 bases). Trimming stripped 8 bases from V and 3 bases from J, with 19 bases between. The germline gives CDR1 SQVTM, CDR2 ANQGSEA. CDR3 length: 14 amino acids.

The genes are TRBV6-1 and TRBJ2-7; 11 bases line up with TRBD2. Germline lookup yields CDR1 MNHNS and CDR2 SASEGT. Germline trimming cut 4 bases from V and 2 bases from J; bases unmatched to any gene: 4. The CDR3 runs 15 residues. CDR3 in amino acids: CASSVLAGGTYEQYF. CDR3 nucleotides: TGTGCCAGCAGTGTCCTAGCGGGGGGCACCTACGAGCAGTACTTC.

The chain is built from TRBV30 and TRBJ1-2; D is uncertain. The V end lost 2 bases, the J end lost 3 bases, and 7 bases lay between the germline ends. CDR1 is GTSNPN and CDR2 is SVGIG in the germline V gene (reference sequence). This CDR3 is 12 amino acids long. CDR3 amino acids: CAWSPGYYGYTF. The CDR3 DNA follows: TGTGCCTGGAGTCCAGGCTACTATGGCTACACCTTC.

This chain uses TRBV19 with TRBJ1-1; possible D gene TRBD1, 5 bases. V was cut by 3 bases and J by 0 bases, with 5 bases left in between. Germline V gives CDR1 LNHDA, CDR2 SQIVND (reference sequence). CDR3 length: 13 amino acids. In nucleotides, the CDR3 is TGTGCCAGTAGTATGACAGTGAACACTGAAGCTTTCTTT. Residues: CASSMTVNTEAFF.

The rearrangement links TRBV29-1 to TRBJ2-7; 9 bases are shared with TRBD1. J gave up 6 bases and V 6 bases, and 12 bases lay outside the gene matches. Per germline, CDR1 SQVTM and CDR2 ANQGSEA. The length of the CDR3 is 14 residues. DNA of the CDR3: TGCAGCGTCGTAACCGGGACAGGGCGGGCCGAGCAGTACTTC. Translating it yields CSVVTGTGRAEQYF.

This clone was found once. V gene TRBV28 combines with J gene TRBJ1-5; 7 bases match TRBD1. This CDR3 is built from 16 residues. J gave up 4 bases and V 6 bases, and 12 bases lay outside the gene matches. Germline CDR1 and CDR2: MDHEN and SYDVKM. The CDR3 sequence: CASSPTFGDRNQPQHF. The CDR3 bases are TGTGCCAGCAGCCCGACGTTTGGGGACAGAAATCAGCCCCAGCATTTT.

This chain uses TRBV6-1 with TRBJ2-1; 9 nucleotides line up with TRBD2. This CDR3 contains 15 residues. Trimming removed 3 bases from V and 3 bases from J; junction bases left unmatched: 3. CDR1 and CDR2 (germline): MNHNS, SASEGT. CDR3 coding DNA: TGTGCCAGCAGTGAGCTAGCGGGAAACTACAATGAGCAGTTCTTC. Its translation: CASSELAGNYNEQFF.

This clone was seen repeatedly, ten times or more. The genes are TRBV7-2 and TRBJ2-4, with D possibly matching TRBD2 (6 bases). CDR1 is SGHTA and CDR2 is FQGNSA in the germline V gene. The ends were cut back, 4 bases at V and 3 bases at J, with 16 bases in the middle. This CDR3 has 16 residues. As DNA, the CDR3 is TGTGCCAGCAGCTCAACGACTAGAACGGGCAAAAACATTCAGTACTTC. It specifies CASSSTTRTGKNIQYF.

The chain joins TRBV5-1 to TRBJ1-1; D is uncertain. The CDR3 totals 12 residues. V lost 2 bases and J 5 bases, leaving 7 bases between the germline ends. CDR1 and CDR2 (germline): SGHRS, YFSETQ. Here the CDR3 DNA reads TGCGCCAGCAGCTTCTCGGGGACTGAAGCTTTCTTT. It encodes CASSFSGTEAFF.

The chain is built from TRBV2 and TRBJ2-3, with a possible D match to TRBD1 (6 bases). V was pared by 6 bases and J by 7 bases, with 32 bases between. The length of the CDR3 is 19 residues. Per germline, CDR1 SNHLY and CDR2 FYNNEI. DNA for the CDR3: TGTGCCAGCAGGCGAAGCAGCCGCATACTCAGGGGCTCAAGGAATACGCAGTATTTT. Translating gives CASRRSSRILRGSRNTQYF.

The chain uses TRBV18 and TRBJ2-3, with D hard to call. The CDR3 totals 15 residues. The V gene's germline CDR1 is KGHSH and CDR2 LQKENI. V was trimmed by 3 bases and J by 2 bases, leaving 12 bases between them. CDR3 DNA: TGTGCCAGCTCACCTCGGCGACATAACACAGATACGCAGTATTTT. It yields the protein CASSPRRHNTDTQYF.

This chain connects TRBV6-5 to TRBJ2-2; D is possibly TRBD2 (6 bases). Germline assignment: CDR1 MNHEY and CDR2 SVGAGI. This CDR3 region has 16 residues. Trimming removed 0 bases from V and 1 base from J, with 9 bases in between. The CDR3 DNA sequence: TGTGCCAGCAGTTACTCAGGGAGGCTGAACACCGGGGAGCTGTTTTTT. This codes for CASSYSGRLNTGELFF.